The 2 T cell receptor beta chains given below trace back to one sample, sequenced in a study of neurological immune-mediated disorders. TCRdb called the 5' RACE reads again in MiXCR, with one record for every CDR3 protein. Of 25,000 or so distinct CDR3 sequences listed, 13% were seen once; the top ten hold 4.5% to 5.5%. The time point was: technical triplicate 1. Specimen: CD4+ T cells from blood. The origin of the receptors is a female donor with HTLV-1-associated myelopathy (HAM/TSP).

This clonotype was seen repeatedly, ten times or more. This chain connects TRBV28 to TRBJ2-5; TRBD2 might be the D (6 bases). The germline V gene encodes CDR1 MDHEN and CDR2 SYDVKM. There are 18 residues in the CDR3. V lost 4 bases, J lost 7 bases, and 28 bases lay in between. The CDR3 here is CASSSPGMAGPSTGTQYF. CDR3 coding DNA: TGTGCCAGCAGTTCCCCGGGAATGGCGGGGCCATCAACCGGGACCCAGTACTTC.

The rearrangement joins TRBV20-1 to TRBJ2-1, with 9 bases that match TRBD2. CDR3 size: 12 residues. After removal of 6 bases from V and 15 bases from J, the junction contained 12 bases not matched to a gene. CDR1 and CDR2 from the germline V gene are DFQATT and SNEGSKA (reference sequence). The DNA for the CDR3 is TGCAGTGCCACCCAGTCCTGGCGGGAGGGGTTCTTC. Residues: CSATQSWREGFF.